What follows is one T cell receptor (beta chain) and its context. The sample originates from a study of cytotoxic CD8 clonotypes in ibrutinib-treated CLL. The protocol was immunoSEQ multiplex PCR, while the TCRdb copy is restricted to in-frame clones and leaves out a portion. The sample consists of about 130,000 clones, approximately 85% of them appearing once. Unmatched junction bases numbered 10, after V lost 5 bases and J lost 5 bases. The germline V gene has CDR1 MDHEN and CDR2 SYDVKM. CDR3 length: 16 amino acids. Sequencing was performed on PBMCs, taken after 24 months of ibrutinib treatment. The chain has TRBV28 and TRBJ2-7; 12 bases match TRBD1. This receptor was identified in a human donor with chronic lymphocytic leukemia. The CDR3 here is CASSPPGTGGRDEQYF. DNA of the CDR3: TGTGCCAGCAGTCCCCCAGGGACAGGGGGCCGGGACGAGCAGTACTTC.